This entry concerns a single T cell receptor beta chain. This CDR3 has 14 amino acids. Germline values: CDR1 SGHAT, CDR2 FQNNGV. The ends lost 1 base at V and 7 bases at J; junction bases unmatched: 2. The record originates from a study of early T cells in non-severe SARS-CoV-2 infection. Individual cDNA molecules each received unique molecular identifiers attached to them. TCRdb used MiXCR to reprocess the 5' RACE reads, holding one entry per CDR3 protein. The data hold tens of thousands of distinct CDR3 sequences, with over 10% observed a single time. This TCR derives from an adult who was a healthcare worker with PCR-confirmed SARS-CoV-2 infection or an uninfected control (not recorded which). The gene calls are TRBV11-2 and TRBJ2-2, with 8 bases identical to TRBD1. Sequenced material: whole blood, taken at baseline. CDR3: CASSLAGGYGELFF. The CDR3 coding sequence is TGTGCCAGCAGCTTAGCAGGGGGCTACGGGGAGCTGTTTTTT.